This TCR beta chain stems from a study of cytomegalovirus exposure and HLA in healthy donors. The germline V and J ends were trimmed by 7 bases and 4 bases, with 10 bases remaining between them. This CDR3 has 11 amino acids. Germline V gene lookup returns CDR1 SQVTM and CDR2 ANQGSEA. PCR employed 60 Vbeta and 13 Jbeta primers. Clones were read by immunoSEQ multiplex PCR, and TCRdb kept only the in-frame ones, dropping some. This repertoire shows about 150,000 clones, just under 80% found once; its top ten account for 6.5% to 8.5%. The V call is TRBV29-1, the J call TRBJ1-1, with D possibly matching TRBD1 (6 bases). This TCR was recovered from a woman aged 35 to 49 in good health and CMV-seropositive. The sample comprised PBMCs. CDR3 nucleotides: TGCAGCGGACAGGTCAGCACTGAAGCTTTCTTT. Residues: CSGQVSTEAFF.